A selection of T cell receptor beta chains follows, all from one sample in a study of vaccination and CD4 T cells after COVID-19. These TCRs' antigens remain unknown. TCRdb re-derived calls from the PCR reads in MiXCR, one entry per CDR3 protein. The table records some 19,000 distinct CDR3 sequences, 45% to 50% of them present only once. Input material: CD4+ T cells from blood, cultured in vitro. These receptors were obtained from a human donor who had recovered from COVID-19. CDR3s include the opening cysteine and the closing phenylalanine or tryptophan. A D gene is named only where the DNA matches it firmly. The size of a clone is reported for some rows only, either as once, few or many, or as a class for expanded clones.

J gene | clone size | D gene | V gene | CDR3 protein | CDR3 DNA
TRBJ2-1 | - | TRBD2 | TRBV7-9 | CASSRSRGGYNEQFF | TGTGCCAGCAGCCGGTCACGGGGGGGGTACAATGAGCAGTTCTTC
TRBJ1-1 | - | - | TRBV7-2 | CASSPGLTRAEAFF | TGTGCCAGCAGCCCGGGACTGACGAGGGCTGAAGCTTTCTTT
TRBJ2-5 | once | TRBD1 | TRBV6-1 | CASSGRDRGQETQYF | TGTGCCAGCAGCGGTAGGGACAGGGGGCAAGAGACCCAGTACTTC
TRBJ2-3 | - | - | TRBV7-2 | CASSLARADTQYF | TGTGCCAGCAGCTTAGCTAGGGCGGATACGCAGTATTTT
TRBJ1-2 | - | - | TRBV6-1 | CASSTNSGGERAYGYTF | TGTGCCAGCAGCACGAACTCGGGCGGGGAAAGAGCCTATGGCTACACCTTC
TRBJ2-6 | once | - | TRBV11-3 | CAGGGETGANVLTF | TGTGCCGGAGGGGGGGAAACTGGGGCCAACGTCCTGACTTTC
TRBJ2-1 | - | TRBD2 | TRBV20-1 | CSAPGLAGGSNEQFF | TGCAGTGCTCCGGGACTAGCGGGAGGGTCCAATGAGCAGTTCTTC
TRBJ1-1 | - | TRBD1 | TRBV11-3 | CASSLAKTGVLNTEAFF | TGTGCCAGCAGCTTAGCTAAGACAGGGGTCTTGAACACTGAAGCTTTCTTT
TRBJ2-3 | - | TRBD2 | TRBV4-1 | CASSQGWGGRDTQYF | TGCGCCAGCAGCCAAGGGTGGGGGGGTAGAGATACGCAGTATTTT
TRBJ2-1 | - | - | TRBV19 | CASSIPDQRQGQFF | TGTGCCAGTAGTATCCCTGACCAGCGGCAAGGGCAGTTCTTC
TRBJ2-1 | - | TRBD2 | TRBV12-5 | CASGSGLAGVGVYNEQFF | TGTGCTAGTGGCTCGGGACTAGCGGGAGTTGGGGTCTACAATGAGCAGTTCTTC
TRBJ2-7 | - | - | TRBV6-1 | CASRELRSGRQEQYF | TGTGCCAGCAGAGAACTACGGTCGGGAAGACAGGAGCAGTACTTC
TRBJ1-1 | few | TRBD1 | TRBV7-8 | CASSLARGDRRTEAFF | TGTGCCAGCAGCTTAGCCAGAGGGGACAGGAGGACTGAAGCTTTCTTT
TRBJ1-5 | - | TRBD1 | TRBV19 | CASTPRAGGLPQHF | TGTGCCAGTACCCCACGTGCAGGGGGCCTGCCCCAGCATTTT
TRBJ1-2 | - | - | TRBV6-1 | CASQPMAGAHGYTF | TGTGCCAGCCAACCTATGGCTGGGGCGCATGGCTACACCTTC
TRBJ2-3 | few | TRBD1 | TRBV24-1 | CATSDSTFDRGDTDTQYF | TGTGCCACCAGTGATTCGACCTTCGACAGGGGGGACACAGATACGCAGTATTTT
TRBJ1-1 | few | - | TRBV20-1 | CSARVSRGTNTEAFF | TGCAGTGCTAGAGTAAGTCGGGGGACTAACACTGAAGCTTTCTTT
TRBJ1-1 | - | - | TRBV2 | CASSGYGNTEAFF | TGTGCCAGCAGTGGCTATGGGAACACTGAAGCTTTCTTT
TRBJ2-7 | - | TRBD1 | TRBV7-9 | CASSLAGQGAGEQYF | TGTGCCAGCAGCTTAGCCGGACAGGGGGCCGGCGAGCAGTACTTC
TRBJ2-7 | few | TRBD2 | TRBV20-1 | CSAKTSGRSYEQYF | TGCAGTGCTAAGACTAGCGGGCGCTCCTACGAGCAGTACTTC
TRBJ2-7 | - | - | TRBV20-1 | CSAARGISYEQYF | TGCAGTGCCGCCCGGGGAATCTCCTACGAGCAGTACTTC
TRBJ1-3 | - | - | TRBV19 | CASSIGDSAGNTIYF | TGTGCCAGTAGTATCGGGGACTCGGCTGGAAACACCATATATTTT
TRBJ2-3 | - | TRBD2 | TRBV19 | CASSPLGTNTDTQYF | TGTGCCAGTAGTCCTCTAGGGACTAACACAGATACGCAGTATTTT
TRBJ2-1 | - | - | TRBV7-2 | CASSLRAGYNEQFF | TGTGCCAGCAGCTTACGGGCGGGGTACAATGAGCAGTTCTTC
TRBJ2-5 | once | TRBD2 | TRBV6-2/TRBV6-3 | CASSWGGETQYF | TGTGCCAGCAGTTGGGGGGGGGAGACCCAGTACTTC
TRBJ1-1 | - | - | TRBV24-1 | CATSEGWNTEAFF | TGTGCCACCAGTGAGGGGTGGAACACTGAAGCTTTCTTT
TRBJ2-7 | - | TRBD1 | TRBV7-2 | CASSLDRYSYEQYF | TGTGCCAGCAGCTTGGACAGGTACTCCTACGAGCAGTACTTC
TRBJ2-5 | few | TRBD2 | TRBV2 | CASSDEASGNLGTQYF | TGTGCCAGCAGTGATGAGGCTAGCGGGAACTTAGGGACCCAGTACTTC
TRBJ2-1 | - | - | TRBV2 | CASSLGQYNEQFF | TGTGCCAGCAGCCTCGGACAGTACAATGAGCAGTTCTTC
TRBJ1-2 | few | - | TRBV6-1 | CASQGQNYGYTF | TGTGCCAGCCAAGGACAGAACTATGGCTACACCTTC
TRBJ2-7 | - | - | TRBV12-3/TRBV12-4 | CASSLLTVYEQYF | TGTGCCAGCAGTTTATTAACAGTCTACGAGCAGTACTTC
TRBJ2-1 | few | - | TRBV2 | CASTVGGHYEQFF | TGTGCCAGCACCGTCGGGGGGCACTATGAGCAGTTCTTC
TRBJ2-1 | - | TRBD2 | TRBV11-3 | CASSSLAGGIWNNEQFF | TGTGCCAGCAGCTCTCTAGCGGGAGGGATTTGGAACAATGAGCAGTTCTTC
TRBJ2-2 | - | - | TRBV11-3 | CASSLGTGELFF | TGTGCCAGCAGCTTAGGGACCGGGGAGCTGTTTTTT
TRBJ2-3 | once | TRBD1 | TRBV4-3 | CASSQVASTGGTDTQYF | TGCGCCAGCAGCCAAGTGGCCAGCACAGGGGGCACAGATACGCAGTATTTT
TRBJ1-1 | - | - | TRBV5-4 | CASSIPQGNTEAFF | TGTGCCAGCAGCATTCCCCAGGGGAACACTGAAGCTTTCTTT
TRBJ2-1 | - | - | TRBV30 | CAWSVRDKWGNEQFF | TGTGCCTGGAGCGTGAGGGACAAATGGGGCAATGAGCAGTTCTTC
TRBJ2-2 | - | TRBD2 | TRBV20-1 | CSVLAGNTGELFF | TGCAGTGTTTTAGCGGGAAACACCGGGGAGCTGTTTTTT
TRBJ1-1 | - | - | TRBV5-1 | CASSFSGGGTEAFF | TGCGCCAGCAGCTTTTCGGGGGGTGGCACTGAAGCTTTCTTT
TRBJ1-2 | - | - | TRBV19 | CASIQNAVHGYGYTF | TGTGCCAGTATTCAAAACGCGGTGCACGGGTATGGCTACACCTTC
TRBJ2-7 | - | TRBD1 | TRBV6-1 | CASTWTGSSYEQYF | TGTGCCAGCACCTGGACAGGCAGCTCCTACGAGCAGTACTTC
TRBJ2-7 | - | TRBD2 | TRBV7-6 | CASSKGLATYEQYF | TGTGCCAGCAGCAAAGGACTAGCGACCTACGAGCAGTACTTC
TRBJ1-5 | - | - | TRBV25-1 | CASSELGGYNQPQHF | TGTGCCAGCAGTGAATTAGGGGGGTATAATCAGCCCCAGCATTTT
TRBJ1-1 | - | - | TRBV6-1 | CASSIQQNTEAFF | TGTGCCAGCAGTATCCAACAGAACACTGAAGCTTTCTTT
TRBJ2-5 | few | TRBD2 | TRBV14 | CASSRLAGAREETQYF | TGTGCCAGCAGCCGACTAGCGGGGGCCCGGGAAGAGACCCAGTACTTC
TRBJ1-4 | - | - | TRBV19 | CASSSRANEKLFF | TGTGCCAGTAGTAGCAGGGCTAATGAAAAACTGTTTTTT
TRBJ2-3 | - | TRBD1 | TRBV27 | CASSFWDRLDTQYF | TGTGCCAGCAGTTTCTGGGACAGGCTAGATACGCAGTATTTT
TRBJ2-1 | few | - | TRBV20-1 | CSARNPVLAHREQFF | TGCAGTGCTAGAAACCCGGTATTAGCACATCGGGAGCAGTTCTTC
TRBJ1-1 | - | - | TRBV9 | CASSVRQNTEAFF | TGTGCCAGCAGCGTAAGACAGAACACTGAAGCTTTCTTT
TRBJ1-2 | once | - | TRBV19 | CASSFRVGNYGYTF | TGTGCCAGTAGTTTCAGGGTTGGGAACTATGGCTACACCTTC
TRBJ2-5 | - | TRBD1 | TRBV9 | CASSSGTGDVETQYF | TGTGCCAGCAGCTCCGGGACAGGGGACGTTGAGACCCAGTACTTC
TRBJ1-4 | - | - | TRBV20-1 | CSALRRLNEKLFF | TGCAGTGCTCTGAGGAGGCTGAACGAAAAACTGTTTTTT